There are a few counts of the clone carrying this T cell receptor (beta chain). Its antigen remains unidentified. These data belong to a study of post-analysis software for immune sequencing data. The TCR beta cDNA libraries carried unique molecular identifiers. TCRdb used MiXCR to reprocess the PCR reads, holding one entry per CDR3 protein. Of hundreds of thousands of distinct CDR3 sequences in the sample, roughly 36% were seen once. Study observations and caveats: For normalized Chao1 diversity, multiple sclerosis patients scored significantly lower than controls did. Co-batched samples clustered tightly together by F measure. Controls had lower frequencies than patients of four or five TRBV segments, which included TRBV5-6, TRBV5-1 and TRBV20-1.

This CDR3 is 15 amino acids long. V gave up 5 bases and J gave up 1 base, with 14 bases separating them. Germline V CDR1 and CDR2: SEHNR, FQNEAQ (reference sequence). Specimen: blood. This clonotype originated in a girl aged 10-17 years with multiple sclerosis. The genes are TRBV7-9 and TRBJ2-5; no definite D call. Here the CDR3 reads CASSRPPPSQETQYF. The DNA of the CDR3 is TGTGCCAGCAGCAGACCCCCGCCTTCCCAAGAGACCCAGTACTTC.